Sequencing of this T cell receptor (beta chain) was carried out in a study of cytomegalovirus exposure and HLA in healthy donors. It was healthy bone marrow donors who served as donors. At the time of sampling, donors were nominally healthy, though unrecorded immune exposures were likely. General observations from the study: Looking again later, the authors saw that most CMV-associated TCR beta chains seemed HLA-restricted. A few chains linked to CMV were shown in vitro to be specific for CMV antigens.

PCR amplification relied on 60 Vbeta primers (plus 13 Jbeta primers). Sequenced by immunoSEQ multiplex PCR; TCRdb stores in-frame clones only, minus some. The sample yields 150,000 to 200,000 clones, about 74% seen once. A remark on this clone: Its antigen remains unidentified.

The trim removed 5 bases at V and 5 bases at J, leaving 5 bases unmatched. Germline V gene lookup returns CDR1 SGHTA and CDR2 FQGNSA. The CDR3 sequence is 15 residues long. Source material: PBMCs. This TCR was recovered from a male donor in good health and CMV-seronegative. The chain joins TRBV7-2 to TRBJ2-5; 13 nucleotides match TRBD2. DNA of the CDR3: TGTGCCAGCAGCACCGGGACTAGCGGGGTTGAGACCCAGTACTTC. This translates into CASSTGTSGVETQYF.